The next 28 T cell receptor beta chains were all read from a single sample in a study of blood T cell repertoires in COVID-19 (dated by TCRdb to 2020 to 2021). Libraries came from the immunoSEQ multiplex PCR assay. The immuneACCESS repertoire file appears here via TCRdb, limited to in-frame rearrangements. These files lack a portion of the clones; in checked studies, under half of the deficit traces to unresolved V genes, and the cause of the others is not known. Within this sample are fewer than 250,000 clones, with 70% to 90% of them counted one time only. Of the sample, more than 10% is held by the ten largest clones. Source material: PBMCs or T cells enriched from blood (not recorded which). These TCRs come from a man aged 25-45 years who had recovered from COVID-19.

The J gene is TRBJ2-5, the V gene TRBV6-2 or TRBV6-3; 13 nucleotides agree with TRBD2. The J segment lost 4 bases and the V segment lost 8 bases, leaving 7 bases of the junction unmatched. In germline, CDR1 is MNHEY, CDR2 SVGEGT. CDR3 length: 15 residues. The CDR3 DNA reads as TGTGCCAGCGGCCCCGGGACTAGCGGGGCAGAGACCCAGTACTTC. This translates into CASGPGTSGAETQYF.

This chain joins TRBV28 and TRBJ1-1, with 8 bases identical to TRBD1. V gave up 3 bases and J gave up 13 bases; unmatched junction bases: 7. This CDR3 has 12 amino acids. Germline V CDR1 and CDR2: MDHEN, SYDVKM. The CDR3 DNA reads TGTGCCAGCAGTTTGACAGGGGACTCGGGTTTCTTT. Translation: CASSLTGDSGFF. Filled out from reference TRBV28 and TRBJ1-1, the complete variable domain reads DVKVTQSSRYLVKRTGEKVFLECVQDMDHENMFWYRQDPGLGLRLIYFSYDVKMKEKGDIPEGYSVSREKKERFSLILESASTNQTSMYLCASSLTGDSGFFGQGTRLTVV.

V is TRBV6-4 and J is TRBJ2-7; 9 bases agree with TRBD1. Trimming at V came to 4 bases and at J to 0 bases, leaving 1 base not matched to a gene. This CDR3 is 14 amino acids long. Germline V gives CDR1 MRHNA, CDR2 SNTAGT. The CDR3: CASSGTGDSYEQYF. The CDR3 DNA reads TGTGCCAGCAGTGGGACAGGGGACTCCTACGAGCAGTACTTC.

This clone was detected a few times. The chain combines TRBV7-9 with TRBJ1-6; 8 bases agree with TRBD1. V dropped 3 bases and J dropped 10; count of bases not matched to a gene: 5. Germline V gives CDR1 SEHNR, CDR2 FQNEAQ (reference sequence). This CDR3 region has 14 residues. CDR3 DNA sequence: TGTGCCAGCAGCTTGGGACAGGTCAACTCACCCCTCCACTTT. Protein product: CASSLGQVNSPLHF.

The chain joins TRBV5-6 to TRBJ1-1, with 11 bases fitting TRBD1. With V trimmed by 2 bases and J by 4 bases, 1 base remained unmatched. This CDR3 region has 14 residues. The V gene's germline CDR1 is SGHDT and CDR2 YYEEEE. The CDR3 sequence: CASSFGTGGTEAFF. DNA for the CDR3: TGTGCCAGCAGCTTCGGGACAGGGGGCACTGAAGCTTTCTTT.

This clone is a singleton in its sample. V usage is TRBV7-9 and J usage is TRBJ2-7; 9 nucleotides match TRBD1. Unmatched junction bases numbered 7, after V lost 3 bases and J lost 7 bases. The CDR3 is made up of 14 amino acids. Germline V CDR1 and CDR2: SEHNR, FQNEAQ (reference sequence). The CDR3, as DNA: TGTGCCAGCAGCTTCTGGACAGGGGCCTCTGAGCAGTACTTC. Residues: CASSFWTGASEQYF.

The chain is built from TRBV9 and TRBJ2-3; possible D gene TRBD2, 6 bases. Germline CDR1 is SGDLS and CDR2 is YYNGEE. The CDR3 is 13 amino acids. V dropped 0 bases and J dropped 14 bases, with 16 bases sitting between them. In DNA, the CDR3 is TGTGCCAGCAGCGTAGACGGAGGGATGTTTCGGTATTTT. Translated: CASSVDGGMFRYF. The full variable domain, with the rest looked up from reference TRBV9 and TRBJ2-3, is DSGVTQTPKHLITATGQRVTLRCSPRSGDLSVYWYQQSLDQGLQFLIQYYNGEERAKGNILERFSAQQFPDLHSELNLSSLELGDSALYFCASSVDGGMFRYFGPGTRLTVL.

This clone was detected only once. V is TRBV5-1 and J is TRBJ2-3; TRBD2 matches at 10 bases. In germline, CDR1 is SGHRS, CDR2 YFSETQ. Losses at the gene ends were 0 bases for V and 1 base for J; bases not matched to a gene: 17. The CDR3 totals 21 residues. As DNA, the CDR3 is TGCGCCAGCAGCTTGGCCAGCCTGATCATTGAGCGGGAGGGGGGCACAGATACGCAGTATTTT. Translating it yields CASSLASLIIEREGGTDTQYF. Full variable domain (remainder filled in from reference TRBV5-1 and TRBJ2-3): KAGVTQTPRYLIKTRGQQVTLSCSPISGHRSVSWYQQTPGQGLQFLFEYFSETQRNKGNFPGRFSGRQFSNSRSEMNVSTLELGDSALYLCASSLASLIIEREGGTDTQYFGPGTRLTVL.

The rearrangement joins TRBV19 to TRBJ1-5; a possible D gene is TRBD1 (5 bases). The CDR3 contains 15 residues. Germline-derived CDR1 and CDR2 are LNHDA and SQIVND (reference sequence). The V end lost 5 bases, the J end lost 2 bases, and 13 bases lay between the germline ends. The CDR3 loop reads CASSLGGVGNQPQHF. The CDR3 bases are TGTGCCAGTAGTCTCGGAGGGGTGGGCAATCAGCCCCAGCATTTT.

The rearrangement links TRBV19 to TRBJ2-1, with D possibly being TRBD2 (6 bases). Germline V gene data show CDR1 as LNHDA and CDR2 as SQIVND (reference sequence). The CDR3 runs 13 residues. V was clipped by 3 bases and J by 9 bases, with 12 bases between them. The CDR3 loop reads CASSIALAGEQFF. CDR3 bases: TGTGCCAGTAGTATTGCACTAGCAGGTGAGCAGTTCTTC. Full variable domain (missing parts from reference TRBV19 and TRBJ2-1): DGGITQSPKYLFRKEGQNVTLSCEQNLNHDAMYWYRQDPGQGLRLIYYSQIVNDFQKGDIAEGYSVSREKKESFPLTVTSAQKNPTAFYLCASSIALAGEQFFGPGTRLTVL.

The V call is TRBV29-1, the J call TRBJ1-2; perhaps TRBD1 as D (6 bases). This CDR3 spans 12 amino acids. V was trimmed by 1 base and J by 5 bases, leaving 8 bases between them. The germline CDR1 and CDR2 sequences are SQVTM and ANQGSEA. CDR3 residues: CSVEGGQYGYTF. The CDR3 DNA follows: TGCAGCGTTGAAGGGGGGCAATATGGCTACACCTTC.

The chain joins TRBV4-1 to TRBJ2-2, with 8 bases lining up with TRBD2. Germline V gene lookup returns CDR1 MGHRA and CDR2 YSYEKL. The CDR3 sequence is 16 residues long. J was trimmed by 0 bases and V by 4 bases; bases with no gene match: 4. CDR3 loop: CASSPEGLANTGELFF. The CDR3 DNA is TGCGCCAGCAGCCCGGAGGGACTAGCGAACACCGGGGAGCTGTTTTTT.

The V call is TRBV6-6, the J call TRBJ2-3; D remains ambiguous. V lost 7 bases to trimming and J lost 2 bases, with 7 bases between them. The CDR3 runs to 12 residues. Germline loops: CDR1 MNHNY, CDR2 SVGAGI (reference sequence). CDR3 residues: CASTSSTDTQYF. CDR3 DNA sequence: TGTGCCAGCACGTCCTCCACAGATACGCAGTATTTT.

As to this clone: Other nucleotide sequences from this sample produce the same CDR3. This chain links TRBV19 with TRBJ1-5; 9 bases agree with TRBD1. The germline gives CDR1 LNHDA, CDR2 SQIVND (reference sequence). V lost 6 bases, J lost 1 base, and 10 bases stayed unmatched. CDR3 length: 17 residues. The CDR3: CASRGGDRVVSNQPQHF. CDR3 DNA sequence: TGTGCCAGTAGGGGGGGGGACAGGGTCGTCAGCAATCAGCCCCAGCATTTT.

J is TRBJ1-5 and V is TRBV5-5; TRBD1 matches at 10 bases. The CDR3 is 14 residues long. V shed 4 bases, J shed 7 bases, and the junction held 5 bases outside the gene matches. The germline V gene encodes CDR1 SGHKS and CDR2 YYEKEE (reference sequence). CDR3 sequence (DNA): TGTGCCAGCAGCGCCGGGACAGGGGACCAGCCCCAGCATTTT. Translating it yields CASSAGTGDQPQHF.

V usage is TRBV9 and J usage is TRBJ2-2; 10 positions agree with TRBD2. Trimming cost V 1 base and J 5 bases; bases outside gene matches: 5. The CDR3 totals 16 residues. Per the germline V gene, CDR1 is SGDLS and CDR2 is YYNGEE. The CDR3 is CASSVKRGGATGELFF. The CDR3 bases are TGTGCCAGCAGCGTAAAGCGGGGGGGCGCTACCGGGGAGCTGTTTTTT.

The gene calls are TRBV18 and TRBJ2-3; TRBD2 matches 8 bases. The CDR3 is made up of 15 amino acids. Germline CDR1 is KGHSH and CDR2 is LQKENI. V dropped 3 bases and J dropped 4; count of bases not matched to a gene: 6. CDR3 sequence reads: CASSPQAGVADTQYF. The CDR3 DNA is TGTGCCAGCTCACCTCAAGCGGGAGTAGCAGATACGCAGTATTTT.

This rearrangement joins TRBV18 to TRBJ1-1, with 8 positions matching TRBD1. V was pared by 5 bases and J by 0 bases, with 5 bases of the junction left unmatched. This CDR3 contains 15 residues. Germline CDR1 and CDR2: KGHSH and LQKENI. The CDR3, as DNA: TGTGCCAGCTCAACCAGGGGGCGCATGAACACTGAAGCTTTCTTT. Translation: CASSTRGRMNTEAFF.

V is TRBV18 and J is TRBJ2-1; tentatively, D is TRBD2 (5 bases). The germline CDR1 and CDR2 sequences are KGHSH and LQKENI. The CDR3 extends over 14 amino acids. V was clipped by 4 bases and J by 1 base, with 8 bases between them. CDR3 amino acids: CASSRSGSYNEQFF. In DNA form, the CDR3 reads TGTGCCAGCTCACGATCGGGATCCTACAATGAGCAGTTCTTC.

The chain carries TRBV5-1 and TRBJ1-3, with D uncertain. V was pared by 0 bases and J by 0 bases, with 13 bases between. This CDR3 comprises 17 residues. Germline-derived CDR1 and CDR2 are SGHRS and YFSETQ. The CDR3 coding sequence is TGCGCCAGCAGCTTGGCCCCGACAAGAATCTCTGGAAACACCATATATTTT. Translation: CASSLAPTRISGNTIYF.

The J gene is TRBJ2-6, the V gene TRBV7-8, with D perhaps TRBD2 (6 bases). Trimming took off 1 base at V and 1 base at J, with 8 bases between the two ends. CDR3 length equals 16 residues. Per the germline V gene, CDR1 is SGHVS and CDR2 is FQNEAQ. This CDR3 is CASSLGSGSGANVLTF. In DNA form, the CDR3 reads TGTGCCAGCAGCTTAGGTAGCGGATCTGGGGCCAACGTCCTGACTTTC.

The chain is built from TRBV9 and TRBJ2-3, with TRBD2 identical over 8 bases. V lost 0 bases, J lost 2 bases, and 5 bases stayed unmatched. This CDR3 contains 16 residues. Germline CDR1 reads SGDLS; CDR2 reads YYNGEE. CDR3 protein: CASSVVGTRNTDTQYF. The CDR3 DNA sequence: TGTGCCAGCAGCGTAGTAGGGACTAGGAACACAGATACGCAGTATTTT.

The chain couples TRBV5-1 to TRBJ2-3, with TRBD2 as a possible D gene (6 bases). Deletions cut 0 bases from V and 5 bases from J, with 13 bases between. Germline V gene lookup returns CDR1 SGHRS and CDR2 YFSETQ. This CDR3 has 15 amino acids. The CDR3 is CASSLGAGPGDTQYF. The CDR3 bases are TGCGCCAGCAGCTTGGGGGCGGGGCCGGGAGATACGCAGTATTTT.

The CDR3, as DNA: TGTGCCAGCAGTTTAGCGGCTAGCGGGAGTTACAATGAGCAGTTCTTC. This encodes CASSLAASGSYNEQFF. This chain links TRBV28 with TRBJ2-1; 10 nucleotides match TRBD2. CDR3 length: 16 amino acids. V was pared by 2 bases and J by 4 bases, with 5 bases of the junction left unmatched. Germline lookup yields CDR1 MDHEN and CDR2 SYDVKM.

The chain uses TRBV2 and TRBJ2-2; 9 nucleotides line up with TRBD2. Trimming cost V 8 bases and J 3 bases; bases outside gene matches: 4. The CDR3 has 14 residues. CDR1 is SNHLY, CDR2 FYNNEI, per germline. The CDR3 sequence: CASSSGRYTGELFF. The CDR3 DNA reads TGTGCCAGCTCGAGCGGGAGGTACACCGGGGAGCTGTTTTTT.

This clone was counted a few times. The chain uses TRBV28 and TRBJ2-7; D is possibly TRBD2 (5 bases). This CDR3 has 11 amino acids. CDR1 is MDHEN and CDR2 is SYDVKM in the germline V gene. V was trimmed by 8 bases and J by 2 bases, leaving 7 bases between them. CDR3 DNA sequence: TGTGCCAGCGCCGGGACCTACGAGCAGTACTTC. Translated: CASAGTYEQYF.

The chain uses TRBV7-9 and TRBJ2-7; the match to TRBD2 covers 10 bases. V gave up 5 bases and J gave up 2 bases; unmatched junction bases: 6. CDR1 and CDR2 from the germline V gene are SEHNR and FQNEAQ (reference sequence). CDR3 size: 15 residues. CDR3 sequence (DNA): TGTGCCAGCAGCCGAACCACTAGCGGGACCTACGAGCAGTACTTC. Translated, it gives CASSRTTSGTYEQYF.

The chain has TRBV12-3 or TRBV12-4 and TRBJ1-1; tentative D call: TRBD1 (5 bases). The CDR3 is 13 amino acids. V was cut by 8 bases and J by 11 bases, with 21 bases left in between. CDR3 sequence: CASLPAGTPLAFF. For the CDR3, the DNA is TGTGCCAGCCTCCCCGCGGGGACCCCTTTGGCTTTCTTT.